The next 24 T cell receptor beta chains were all read from a single sample in a study of T cell responses to AZD1222 COVID-19 vaccine. Using immunoSEQ multiplex PCR, the repertoire was profiled, and TCRdb retains in-frame clones only, with some absent. The sample lists about 140,000 clones, over 75% occurring once. The sample here was peripheral blood, taken on day 0 of AZD1222 vaccination. The receptors come from an adult in good health.

The count of this clone is one. J is TRBJ2-1 and V is TRBV29-1; TRBD1 or TRBD2 may be the D gene (5 bases each). The CDR3 loop spans 12 amino acids. Germline CDR1 SQVTM, CDR2 ANQGSEA. Trimming left V 4 bases short and J 6 bases short, with 10 bases between. CDR3 amino acids: CSVAGTPNEQFF. CDR3 DNA sequence: TGCAGCGTTGCCGGGACCCCCAATGAGCAGTTCTTC.

This clone was detected only once. The chain couples TRBV5-1 to TRBJ1-3; 7 bases fit TRBD1. CDR3 size: 17 residues. CDR1 SGHRS and CDR2 YFSETQ come from the germline V gene. V shed 4 bases, J shed 0 bases, and the junction held 10 bases outside the gene matches. DNA of the CDR3: TGCGCCAGCAGCGCCTCAGGACAGGCGAGCTCTGGAAACACCATATATTTT. Translation: CASSASGQASSGNTIYF.

V is TRBV4-3 and J is TRBJ1-1; possibly TRBD1 for D (5 bases). The CDR3 spans 16 residues. V was cut by 0 bases and J by 2 bases, with 13 bases left in between. The V gene's germline CDR1 is LGHNA and CDR2 YSLEER. This chain's CDR3 is CASSQDNQGVNTEAFF. The CDR3 region has the DNA TGCGCCAGCAGCCAAGATAATCAGGGAGTCAACACTGAAGCTTTCTTT.

This rearrangement joins TRBV30 to TRBJ1-6; TRBD1 might be the D (6 bases). The CDR3 spans 14 residues. From germline, CDR1 is GTSNPN and CDR2 SVGIG (reference sequence). The germline V and J ends were trimmed by 4 bases and 6 bases, with 13 bases remaining between them. CDR3 nucleotide sequence: TGTGCCTGGACCCCGGACAGTCTTAATTCACCCCTCCACTTT. It codes for CAWTPDSLNSPLHF.

The chain carries TRBV4-3 and TRBJ2-7; 10 nucleotides match TRBD2. J gave up 5 bases and V 1 base, and 14 bases lay outside the gene matches. Germline V gene data show CDR1 as LGHNA and CDR2 as YSLEER. The CDR3 length is 18 residues. CDR3 amino acids: CASSQGWEREGSRNEQYF. DNA for the CDR3: TGCGCCAGCAGCCAAGGGTGGGAGCGGGAGGGCTCTCGGAACGAGCAGTACTTC.

Only one count was recorded for this clone. The chain has TRBV7-2 and TRBJ2-7; TRBD1 or TRBD2 may be the D gene (6 bases each). This CDR3 contains 18 residues. Trimming removed 0 bases from V and 2 bases from J, with 20 bases in between. The germline gives CDR1 SGHTA, CDR2 FQGNSA. CDR3 nucleotides: TGTGCCAGCAGCTTAGCGCCTCCTCTCTGGCGGGACACCTACGAGCAGTACTTC. This gives the protein CASSLAPPLWRDTYEQYF.

In this sample, this clone turned up once. The CDR3 DNA reads TGTGCCAGCAGCTTTTATACGGTCATGAACACTGAAGCTTTCTTT. Amino acid sequence: CASSFYTVMNTEAFF. The chain employs TRBV5-8 and TRBJ1-1; D not resolved. The V end was cut by 2 bases, the J end by 0 bases, with 11 bases between. The germline gives CDR1 SGHTS, CDR2 YDEGEE. This CDR3 has 15 residues. The variable domain in full, with the rest retrieved from reference TRBV5-8 and TRBJ1-1, is EAGVTQSPTHLIKTRGQQATLRCSPISGHTSVYWYQQALGLGLQFLLWYDEGEERNRGNFPPRFSGRQFPNYSSELNVNALELEDSALYLCASSFYTVMNTEAFFGQGTRLTVV.

The CDR3 spells CASSVDGYNEKLFF. As DNA, the CDR3 is TGTGCCAGCAGCGTAGATGGATATAATGAAAAACTGTTTTTT. The chain carries TRBV9 and TRBJ1-4; D is unresolved. The CDR3 length is 14 residues. Germline lookup yields CDR1 SGDLS and CDR2 YYNGEE. Deletions cut 0 bases from V and 4 bases from J, with 7 bases between. Drawing the rest from reference TRBV9 and TRBJ1-4, the complete variable domain is DSGVTQTPKHLITATGQRVTLRCSPRSGDLSVYWYQQSLDQGLQFLIQYYNGEERAKGNILERFSAQQFPDLHSELNLSSLELGDSALYFCASSVDGYNEKLFFGSGTQLSVL.

This clone was seen a handful of times. The chain couples TRBV11-2 to TRBJ1-4; the D gene is possibly TRBD1 (6 bases). Germline values: CDR1 SGHAT, CDR2 FQNNGV. This CDR3 has 13 amino acids. Trimming removed 5 bases from V and 8 bases from J, with 12 bases in between. Here the CDR3 DNA reads TGTGCCAGCAGCCCCGGGACACTCGAAAAACTGTTTTTT. It yields the protein CASSPGTLEKLFF.

This chain joins TRBV18 and TRBJ2-5; D is undetermined. This CDR3 is 14 amino acids long. V lost 4 bases and J 2 bases, leaving 11 bases between the germline ends. CDR1 and CDR2 (germline): KGHSH, LQKENI. In DNA, the CDR3 is TGTGCCAGCTCACGAGGCGGAGATCAAGAGACCCAGTACTTC. It yields the protein CASSRGGDQETQYF.

This clone has a single count. V gene TRBV18 combines with J gene TRBJ2-7; the match to TRBD2 covers 11 bases. CDR1 and CDR2 (germline): KGHSH, LQKENI. V shed 2 bases, J shed 4 bases, and the junction held 4 bases outside the gene matches. The CDR3 sequence is 15 residues long. CDR3 in amino acids: CASSPATSGGYEQYF. CDR3 coding DNA: TGTGCCAGCTCACCAGCAACTAGCGGGGGTTACGAGCAGTACTTC.

The rearrangement links TRBV6-1 to TRBJ1-4; no clear D. V lost 5 bases and J lost 7, with 11 bases in between. CDR1 and CDR2 (germline): MNHNS, SASEGT. This CDR3 spans 13 amino acids. The CDR3 here is CASSSRAGEKLFF. CDR3 in DNA: TGTGCCAGCAGTTCCCGGGCAGGTGAAAAACTGTTTTTT.

Of note for this clone: Other nucleotide sequences in the sample specify the same CDR3. The chain carries TRBV6-4 and TRBJ2-1; 10 nucleotides agree with TRBD2. Unmatched junction bases numbered 0, after V lost 0 bases and J lost 4 bases. Germline-derived CDR1 and CDR2 are MRHNA and SNTAGT. This CDR3 spans 15 amino acids. CDR3 DNA: TGTGCCAGCAGTGACTCAGCGGGAGGGTACAATGAGCAGTTCTTC. It specifies CASSDSAGGYNEQFF.

This clone was seen only a few times. The chain combines TRBV18 with TRBJ2-1, with a tentative D call TRBD1 (5 bases). Germline assignment: CDR1 KGHSH and CDR2 LQKENI. Trimming pared 4 bases from V and 0 bases from J, leaving 13 bases between. The CDR3 consists of 16 residues. CDR3 in amino acids: CASSRLTGYSYNEQFF. The CDR3, as DNA: TGTGCCAGCTCACGACTTACAGGCTACTCCTACAATGAGCAGTTCTTC.

V gene TRBV5-4 combines with J gene TRBJ2-7; 10 bases are shared with TRBD1. This CDR3 region has 15 residues. Germline V gene data show CDR1 as SGHNT and CDR2 as YYREEE (reference sequence). J was trimmed by 5 bases and V by 0 bases; bases with no gene match: 5. In DNA form, the CDR3 reads TGTGCCAGCAGCTTGGGTAGGACAGGGGGGGACGAGCAGTACTTC. Amino acid sequence: CASSLGRTGGDEQYF.

The V gene is TRBV11-1, the J gene TRBJ2-7; D possibly corresponds to TRBD1 (6 bases). The CDR3 sequence is 11 residues long. Germline-derived CDR1 and CDR2 are SGHAT and FQDESV (reference sequence). Trimming left V 6 bases short and J 11 bases short, with 14 bases between. CDR3 coding DNA: TGTGCCAGCAGTTACGGACAGAGGAAGTACTTC. Amino acid sequence: CASSYGQRKYF.

J is TRBJ2-2 and V is TRBV9; perhaps D is TRBD1 or TRBD2 (6 bases each). CDR1 is SGDLS and CDR2 is YYNGEE in the germline V gene. V gave up 0 bases and J gave up 7 bases, with 13 bases separating them. The CDR3 covers 15 residues. The CDR3 DNA reads TGTGCCAGCAGCGTAGCGGTCGGGGGCCACGGGGAGCTGTTTTTT. Protein: CASSVAVGGHGELFF.

This chain connects TRBV10-1 to TRBJ2-7; 12 bases are a match to TRBD2. Germline V gene lookup returns CDR1 WNHNN and CDR2 SYGVQD (reference sequence). With 5 bases clipped from V and 0 bases from J, the junction kept 26 bases outside the gene matches. This CDR3 comprises 23 residues. CDR3 in amino acids: CASSTLPATRWLAGGQCSYEQYF. In DNA form, the CDR3 reads TGCGCCAGCAGTACCCTCCCCGCCACTCGGTGGCTAGCGGGGGGGCAATGCTCCTACGAGCAGTACTTC.

The chain carries TRBV5-4 and TRBJ2-1; D is possibly TRBD2 (5 bases). From germline, CDR1 is SGHNT and CDR2 YYREEE (reference sequence). With 0 bases removed from V and 5 bases from J, the gap between germline ends came to 9 bases. This CDR3 region has 14 residues. The CDR3 here is CASSLGTGHNEQFF. DNA of the CDR3: TGTGCCAGCAGCTTGGGGACTGGACACAATGAGCAGTTCTTC.

This sequence joins TRBV27 and TRBJ2-3; D is perhaps TRBD2 (7 bases). V lost 3 bases to trimming and J lost 4 bases, with 11 bases between them. CDR1 is MNHEY, CDR2 SMNVEV, per germline (reference sequence). The CDR3 has 14 residues. The CDR3 bases are TGTGCCAGCAGTTTCCGGCGGGGGCCAGATACGCAGTATTTT. It specifies CASSFRRGPDTQYF.

V usage is TRBV2 and J usage is TRBJ2-7; TRBD2 agrees at 8 bases. CDR1 SNHLY and CDR2 FYNNEI come from the germline V gene. V was pared by 3 bases and J by 2 bases, with 3 bases of the junction left unmatched. CDR3 length: 14 residues. CDR3 nucleotide sequence: TGTGCCAGCAGTGATAGCGGGATGGCCTACGAGCAGTACTTC. This encodes CASSDSGMAYEQYF.

This chain uses TRBV4-2 with TRBJ2-7, with TRBD1 matching 7 bases. Per the germline V gene, CDR1 is LGHNA and CDR2 is YNFKEQ. This CDR3 is built from 14 residues. With V trimmed by 0 bases and J by 6 bases, 5 bases remained unmatched. The CDR3 reads CASSQDRGGGEQYF. CDR3 DNA sequence: TGTGCCAGCAGCCAAGATCGAGGGGGCGGCGAGCAGTACTTC.

This clone has a single count. The chain uses TRBV11-3 and TRBJ2-1; 9 bases are a match to TRBD2. The CDR3 covers 13 residues. J gave up 13 bases and V 3 bases, and 7 bases lay outside the gene matches. Germline V gene sequence: CDR1 SGHNT, CDR2 YENEEA. The CDR3 DNA reads as TGTGCCAGCAGCTTCGGGGAGCGGGGGGTACAGTTCTTC. This codes for CASSFGERGVQFF.

This chain joins TRBV7-2 and TRBJ2-2; 7 bases agree with TRBD1. Germline trimming cut 2 bases from V and 4 bases from J; bases unmatched to any gene: 13. Germline values: CDR1 SGHTA, CDR2 FQGNSA. The CDR3 spans 18 residues. The CDR3 sequence is CASSLRGQGMVITGELFF. DNA of the CDR3: TGTGCCAGCAGCTTAAGGGGGCAGGGTATGGTTATCACCGGGGAGCTGTTTTTT.